The 29 T cell receptor beta chains below come from one sample, sequenced in a study of shared clonotypes between healthy human individuals (dated by TCRdb to about 2020). Library generation was performed with the immunoSEQ multiplex PCR assay. Entries here come from immuneACCESS through TCRdb and include only in-frame sequences with V and J called. Some clones fail to appear in such tables; in the studies checked, an unresolved V gene covers under half of the shortfall, and the cause of the remainder is unknown. The sample profile shows about 450,000 clones; about four fifths of them were found once. The ten largest make up around 14% of the sample. The sample comprised PBMCs. These TCRs come from a woman aged 35 to 49 in good health. Some clones in this sample may be carry-over from other donors' samples.

The chain has TRBV5-1 and TRBJ1-2; 9 bases fit TRBD1. Per germline, CDR1 SGHRS and CDR2 YFSETQ. The CDR3 runs 14 residues. V was pared by 5 bases and J by 4 bases, with 6 bases of the junction left unmatched. The CDR3 DNA is TGCGCCAGCAGTCCCGGGACAGGGCGCTATGGCTACACCTTC. This encodes CASSPGTGRYGYTF. The variable domain in full, completed from reference TRBV5-1 and TRBJ1-2, reads KAGVTQTPRYLIKTRGQQVTLSCSPISGHRSVSWYQQTPGQGLQFLFEYFSETQRNKGNFPGRFSGRQFSNSRSEMNVSTLELGDSALYLCASSPGTGRYGYTFGSGTRLTVV.

The gene calls are TRBV7-3 and TRBJ2-1, with 7 positions matching TRBD2. V dropped 1 base and J dropped 6; count of bases not matched to a gene: 6. CDR3 length: 15 residues. Germline V gene lookup returns CDR1 SGHTA and CDR2 FQGTGA. CDR3: CASSLIGTTSNEQFF. The CDR3 DNA reads TGTGCCAGCAGCTTAATAGGGACTACGAGCAATGAGCAGTTCTTC.

This chain joins TRBV7-2 and TRBJ2-7; TRBD2 matches 10 bases. Germline trimming cut 0 bases from V and 3 bases from J; bases unmatched to any gene: 5. The CDR3 is 16 amino acids. Germline V gene data show CDR1 as SGHTA and CDR2 as FQGNSA. CDR3 amino acids: CASSLASGRIFYEQYF. CDR3 nucleotides: TGTGCCAGCAGCTTAGCTAGCGGGAGGATATTCTACGAGCAGTACTTC.

This rearrangement joins TRBV19 to TRBJ2-1; 12 nucleotides agree with TRBD2. This CDR3 has 16 residues. J gave up 7 bases and V 6 bases, and 10 bases lay outside the gene matches. Germline-derived CDR1 and CDR2 are LNHDA and SQIVND (reference sequence). The CDR3 DNA reads as TGTGCCAGTAGCCTTCGTCTAGCGGGAGGGCGGAATGAGCAGTTCTTC. Translated, it gives CASSLRLAGGRNEQFF. Variable domain in full (rest from reference TRBV19 and TRBJ2-1): DGGITQSPKYLFRKEGQNVTLSCEQNLNHDAMYWYRQDPGQGLRLIYYSQIVNDFQKGDIAEGYSVSREKKESFPLTVTSAQKNPTAFYLCASSLRLAGGRNEQFFGPGTRLTVL.

This clone was seen once. This chain uses TRBV21-1 with TRBJ2-2; the DNA was not used to check the table's D call, TRBD1. TRBV21-1 is labeled a pseudogene. The CDR3 spans 16 residues. CDR3 DNA sequence: TGTGCCAGCAGCCGTCGTTGGGGCGAGTGGACCGGGGAGCTGTTTTTT. Protein: CASSRRWGEWTGELFF.

The CDR3 DNA reads TGTGCCAGCACCTCCGGGACAGGGATGGCCGGGGAGCTGTTTTTT. Its translation is CASTSGTGMAGELFF. The rearrangement joins TRBV11-1 to TRBJ2-2; TRBD1 matches 9 bases. This CDR3 has 15 residues. The germline V gene encodes CDR1 SGHAT and CDR2 FQDESV (reference sequence). The V segment lost 7 bases and the J segment 6 bases; nucleotides outside the gene matches: 9.

This clone was observed a single time. This sequence joins TRBV27 and TRBJ2-1; D not resolved. Between the trimmed V and J ends, which lost 6 bases and 10 bases, there was a span of 13 bases. This CDR3 is built from 12 residues. Germline lookup yields CDR1 MNHEY and CDR2 SMNVEV (reference sequence). The CDR3 reads CASRGERTEQFF. The DNA of the CDR3 is TGTGCCAGCAGGGGCGAAAGGACCGAGCAGTTCTTC.

This clone was recorded once. This rearrangement joins TRBV5-1 to TRBJ2-7; 9 nucleotides align to TRBD2. V lost 4 bases, J lost 1 base, and 6 bases stayed unmatched. The CDR3 sequence is 15 residues long. Per germline, CDR1 SGHRS and CDR2 YFSETQ. The DNA of the CDR3 is TGCGCCAGCAGCATTAGCGGGAGAACGTCCTACGAGCAGTACTTC. It yields the protein CASSISGRTSYEQYF.

The chain links TRBV5-1 to TRBJ1-2, with 11 bases lining up with TRBD1. The CDR3 spans 17 residues. The V gene's germline CDR1 is SGHRS and CDR2 YFSETQ. The J segment lost 7 bases and the V segment lost 0 bases, leaving 11 bases of the junction unmatched. The CDR3 coding sequence is TGCGCCAGCAGCTTGGCCCTTGGGGGACAGGGGGATAGTGGCTACACCTTC. Its protein product is CASSLALGGQGDSGYTF.

The chain is built from TRBV28 and TRBJ2-7; 9 bases are shared with TRBD2. After removal of 6 bases from V and 7 bases from J, the junction contained 10 bases not matched to a gene. The CDR3 loop spans 14 amino acids. Germline loops: CDR1 MDHEN, CDR2 SYDVKM. The CDR3, as DNA: TGTGCCAGCAGAGACCCGGGACTAGCTCGTGAGCAGTACTTC. Translation: CASRDPGLAREQYF.

The gene calls are TRBV18 and TRBJ2-6, with 7 positions matching TRBD1. Trimming took 3 bases from V and 1 from J; bases not matched to a gene: 6. The V gene's germline CDR1 is KGHSH and CDR2 LQKENI. The CDR3 has 17 residues. The CDR3 nucleotides are TGTGCCAGCTCACCCCGGGACAGATCTTCTGGGGCCAACGTCCTGACTTTC. The encoded protein is CASSPRDRSSGANVLTF.

The rearrangement links TRBV11-2 to TRBJ2-7; tentative D call: TRBD1 (6 bases). V lost 7 bases to trimming and J lost 3 bases, with 19 bases between them. Germline V gives CDR1 SGHAT, CDR2 FQNNGV. The CDR3 runs to 15 residues. Here the CDR3 DNA reads TGTGCCAGCACCTTCCGGGATGGACAGAGCTACGAGCAGTACTTC. Translating it yields CASTFRDGQSYEQYF.

This rearrangement joins TRBV27 to TRBJ1-2; tentative D call: TRBD1 (6 bases). Deletions cut 2 bases from V and 2 bases from J, with 15 bases between. The CDR3 covers 16 residues. Germline CDR1 reads MNHEY; CDR2 reads SMNVEV (reference sequence). CDR3 DNA: TGTGCCAGCAGTTTAGGCCAGGGAGGGGGGAACTATGGCTACACCTTC. This codes for CASSLGQGGGNYGYTF.

The J gene is TRBJ1-4, the V gene TRBV10-3, with TRBD1 matching over 10 bases. The length of the CDR3 is 15 residues. Germline V CDR1 and CDR2: ENHRY, SYGVKD. V dropped 2 bases and J dropped 7; count of bases not matched to a gene: 4. This CDR3 is CAISEGTGDIEKLFF. The CDR3 nucleotides are TGTGCCATCAGTGAGGGGACAGGGGACATTGAAAAACTGTTTTTT.

The rearrangement links TRBV7-2 to TRBJ1-5; tentatively, D is TRBD1 (5 bases). Trimming pared 4 bases from V and 10 bases from J, leaving 14 bases between. The CDR3 totals 13 residues. Germline V lookup: CDR1 SGHTA, CDR2 FQGNSA. CDR3 nucleotides: TGTGCCAGCAGCTCCCAGGGTAGTCTACCCCAGCATTTT. This codes for CASSSQGSLPQHF.

The chain links TRBV18 to TRBJ2-4; maybe TRBD1 (6 bases). The CDR3 sequence is 16 residues long. Germline V gene data show CDR1 as KGHSH and CDR2 as LQKENI. V lost 3 bases and J lost 7, with 19 bases in between. Here the CDR3 reads CASSPPAGARGNIQYF. The CDR3 DNA reads as TGTGCCAGCTCACCCCCGGCAGGGGCGAGGGGGAACATTCAGTACTTC.

J is TRBJ2-7 and V is TRBV5-4; 12 bases align to TRBD2. Trimming at V came to 4 bases and at J to 2 bases, leaving 4 bases not matched to a gene. The CDR3 loop spans 15 amino acids. Per germline, CDR1 SGHNT and CDR2 YYREEE (reference sequence). The CDR3, as DNA: TGTGCCAGCAGCACGACTAGCGGGAGAACCTACGAGCAGTACTTC. It codes for CASSTTSGRTYEQYF.

The chain links TRBV29-1 to TRBJ1-1; 8 bases map to TRBD1. Germline loops: CDR1 SQVTM, CDR2 ANQGSEA. CDR3 length equals 10 residues. The junction had 5 bases not matched to a gene; V was cut back by 7 bases and J by 10 bases. CDR3 sequence: CSAWTGRAFF. The CDR3 region has the DNA TGCAGCGCATGGACAGGGAGAGCTTTCTTT.

This chain uses TRBV2 with TRBJ2-7; unclear D gene. With 6 bases removed from V and 7 bases from J, the gap between germline ends came to 13 bases. The CDR3 length is 12 residues. Germline loops: CDR1 SNHLY, CDR2 FYNNEI. The CDR3 region has the DNA TGTGCCAGCAGAAGCGACGCACTGGAGCAGTACTTC. This codes for CASRSDALEQYF.

This clone was seen just once. The rearrangement joins TRBV15 to TRBJ1-4; D is possibly TRBD1 (5 bases). Germline V gene sequence: CDR1 LNHNV, CDR2 YYDKDF (reference sequence). V was clipped by 5 bases and J by 0 bases, with 10 bases between them. The CDR3 runs 15 residues. The CDR3 is CATSGLGATNEKLFF. DNA for the CDR3: TGTGCCACCAGCGGGCTGGGGGCAACTAATGAAAAACTGTTTTTT.

This clone came up many times. This chain links TRBV7-9 with TRBJ2-1; 8 nucleotides line up with TRBD1. The germline V gene has CDR1 SEHNR and CDR2 FQNEAQ (reference sequence). This CDR3 region has 14 residues. The trim removed 10 bases at V and 5 bases at J, leaving 10 bases unmatched. The DNA for the CDR3 is TGTGCCACCGAGGACAGGGCGTTTAACAATGAGCAGTTCTTC. This sequence encodes CATEDRAFNNEQFF.

The V call is TRBV7-3, the J call TRBJ2-1; 7 bases match TRBD2. Germline V gene lookup returns CDR1 SGHTA and CDR2 FQGTGA. With 1 base clipped from V and 6 bases from J, the junction kept 6 bases outside the gene matches. The CDR3 loop spans 15 amino acids. CDR3 amino acids: CASSLMASGPNEQFF. CDR3 DNA: TGTGCCAGCAGCTTAATGGCTAGCGGTCCCAATGAGCAGTTCTTC. The full variable domain, in which reference TRBV7-3 and TRBJ2-1 provide the parts outside the CDR3, is GAGVSQTPSNKVTEKGKYVELRCDPISGHTALYWYRQSLGQGPEFLIYFQGTGAADDSGLPNDRFFAVRPEGSVSTLKIQRTERGDSAVYLCASSLMASGPNEQFFGPGTRLTVL.

In nucleotides, the CDR3 is TGTGCCAGCAGCCAAGATGTGCCAGATTGGCACACAGATACGCAGTATTTT. Its protein is CASSQDVPDWHTDTQYF. This chain links TRBV14 with TRBJ2-3; D gene uncertain. CDR3 length: 17 amino acids. The germline V and J ends were trimmed by 0 bases and 2 bases, with 15 bases remaining between them. CDR1 is SGHDN, CDR2 FVKESK, per germline.

This rearrangement joins TRBV28 to TRBJ2-2, with D possibly being TRBD2 (5 bases). V lost 3 bases to trimming and J lost 4 bases, with 15 bases between them. CDR3 length: 16 amino acids. CDR1 is MDHEN, CDR2 SYDVKM, per germline. The CDR3 DNA sequence: TGTGCCAGCAGTTTTGGAGGCACCCAACCCACCGGGGAGCTGTTTTTT. This sequence encodes CASSFGGTQPTGELFF. The full variable domain, in which reference TRBV28 and TRBJ2-2 provide the parts outside the CDR3, is DVKVTQSSRYLVKRTGEKVFLECVQDMDHENMFWYRQDPGLGLRLIYFSYDVKMKEKGDIPEGYSVSREKKERFSLILESASTNQTSMYLCASSFGGTQPTGELFFGEGSRLTVL.

The table lists this clone with a few counts. The CDR3 DNA sequence: TGTGCCAGCAGCTTCGGGGACAGAAACATTCAGTACTTC. Translation: CASSFGDRNIQYF. The chain is built from TRBV5-4 and TRBJ2-4, with 7 nucleotides matching TRBD1. CDR3 length equals 13 residues. J was trimmed by 6 bases and V by 2 bases; bases with no gene match: 2. The germline CDR1 and CDR2 sequences are SGHNT and YYREEE (reference sequence).

This chain uses TRBV28 with TRBJ1-3; TRBD1 matches at 7 bases. CDR1 and CDR2 from the germline V gene are MDHEN and SYDVKM. This CDR3 contains 16 residues. With V trimmed by 5 bases and J by 0 bases, 7 bases remained unmatched. CDR3 residues: CASSNPGQHSGNTIYF. CDR3 nucleotides: TGTGCCAGCAGTAACCCGGGACAGCACTCTGGAAACACCATATATTTT.

The chain uses TRBV28 and TRBJ1-5; D gene uncertain. The CDR3 covers 12 residues. Per the germline V gene, CDR1 is MDHEN and CDR2 is SYDVKM. V lost 7 bases to trimming and J lost 1 base, with 5 bases between them. CDR3 nucleotides: TGTGCCAGCAAGACGAGCAATCAGCCCCAGCATTTT. Its translation is CASKTSNQPQHF.

Here the CDR3 DNA reads TGTGCCAGCAGAGATTTCTTCGGCACAGATACGCAGTATTTT. It encodes CASRDFFGTDTQYF. This chain connects TRBV6-6 to TRBJ2-3; D call uncertain. Germline CDR1 and CDR2: MNHNY and SVGAGI (reference sequence). CDR3 size: 14 residues. The ends were cut back, 6 bases at V and 1 base at J, with 11 bases in the middle.

A remark on this clone: Different DNA sequences within this sample yield the same CDR3. The chain combines TRBV7-3 with TRBJ1-2, with D hard to call. The CDR3 has 13 amino acids. The germline V gene encodes CDR1 SGHTA and CDR2 FQGTGA. V gave up 0 bases and J gave up 5 bases, with 7 bases separating them. CDR3 protein: CASSLTGGYGYTF. DNA of the CDR3: TGTGCCAGCAGCTTAACGGGCGGGTATGGCTACACCTTC.